The 21 T cell receptor beta chains in this list originate from one sample, sequenced in a study of technical replicates of blood from a handful of donors. The method was immunoSEQ multiplex PCR; TCRdb's version includes in-frame clones alone and lacks a portion of them. The sample consists of roughly 60,000 clones, about nine tenths of them appearing once. The sample consisted of PBMCs. Every receptor here comes from a human donor in good health. Some clones in this sample may be carry-over from other donors' samples.

This clone was detected once. V gene TRBV6-5 combines with J gene TRBJ2-7, with 9 nucleotides matching TRBD2. The CDR3 is made up of 13 amino acids. The trim removed 10 bases at V and 2 bases at J, leaving 6 bases unmatched. Germline lookup yields CDR1 MNHEY and CDR2 SVGAGI. This CDR3 is CATTERGAYEQYF. The CDR3 nucleotides are TGTGCCACCACGGAGCGGGGGGCCTACGAGCAGTACTTC.

The V gene is TRBV7-6, the J gene TRBJ2-7; D remains unclear. V was pared by 5 bases and J by 7 bases, with 21 bases between. This CDR3 spans 15 amino acids. Germline CDR1 SGHVS, CDR2 FNYEAQ. CDR3 protein: CASSPVAGAHGEQYF. The CDR3 nucleotides read TGTGCCAGCAGCCCGGTTGCTGGAGCCCATGGGGAGCAGTACTTC.

The chain carries TRBV14 and TRBJ2-1; 11 bases fit TRBD2. This CDR3 is built from 16 residues. Per the germline V gene, CDR1 is SGHDN and CDR2 is FVKESK. V lost 4 bases and J lost 6; bases outside the gene matches: 8. The CDR3 spells CASSLITSGRPNEQFF. CDR3 bases: TGTGCCAGCAGCCTCATAACTAGCGGGAGACCCAATGAGCAGTTCTTC.

V and J are TRBV6-4 and TRBJ1-2; D perhaps matches TRBD1 (6 bases). The CDR3 length is 15 residues. CDR1 and CDR2 from the germline V gene are MRHNA and SNTAGT. The V end lost 0 bases, the J end lost 0 bases, and 8 bases lay between the germline ends. CDR3 bases: TGTGCCAGCAGTGACTCGCCAGGGGCTAACTATGGCTACACCTTC. Amino acids: CASSDSPGANYGYTF.

The chain couples TRBV2 to TRBJ2-7; 12 bases are shared with TRBD2. The junction had 13 bases not matched to a gene; V was cut back by 4 bases and J by 6 bases. Per the germline V gene, CDR1 is SNHLY and CDR2 is FYNNEI. This CDR3 contains 17 residues. DNA of the CDR3: TGTGCCAGCAGTGGACTTCCTAGCGGGGGGGGGCGGCGCGAGCAGTACTTC. Its translation: CASSGLPSGGGRREQYF.

The chain joins TRBV4-1 to TRBJ2-1, with 9 bases aligning to TRBD2. V trimming: 4 bases; J trimming: 0 bases; junction bases outside the gene matches: 7. The CDR3 has 17 amino acids. Germline CDR1 MGHRA, CDR2 YSYEKL. The chain's CDR3 is CASSRVAGESSYNEQFF. The CDR3 coding sequence is TGCGCCAGCAGCCGAGTAGCGGGGGAGAGCTCCTACAATGAGCAGTTCTTC.

This chain connects TRBV9 to TRBJ2-7; D uncertain. Trimming pared 4 bases from V and 2 bases from J, leaving 13 bases between. The CDR3 runs 14 residues. Germline values: CDR1 SGDLS, CDR2 YYNGEE. CDR3 nucleotides: TGTGCCAGCAGCCTGGCTGCAGATGCCTACGAGCAGTACTTC. Translating it yields CASSLAADAYEQYF.

The genes are TRBV7-2 and TRBJ2-1, with 8 nucleotides matching TRBD1. CDR1 is SGHTA, CDR2 FQGNSA, per germline. The CDR3 totals 12 residues. Trimming at V came to 1 base and at J to 13 bases, leaving 3 bases not matched to a gene. CDR3 sequence (DNA): TGTGCCAGCAGCTTAGGAGGACAGGGCCAGTTCTTC. This gives the protein CASSLGGQGQFF.

The V call is TRBV10-3, the J call TRBJ1-1; D remains unclear. Trimming pared 11 bases from V and 3 bases from J, leaving 16 bases between. This CDR3 is built from 13 residues. Germline V gene sequence: CDR1 ENHRY, CDR2 SYGVKD. CDR3 residues: CAALSLSDTEAFF. For the CDR3, the DNA is TGTGCCGCGTTGTCTCTATCGGACACTGAAGCTTTCTTT.

The J gene is TRBJ1-4, the V gene TRBV25-1, with 8 bases identical to TRBD1. The germline V gene has CDR1 MGHDK and CDR2 SYGVNS. The CDR3 spans 14 residues. Unmatched junction bases numbered 8, after V lost 8 bases and J lost 6 bases. In DNA, the CDR3 is TGTGCCAGCGGAATGCAGGGGGCGGATGAAAAACTGTTTTTT. It encodes CASGMQGADEKLFF.

The V and J genes are TRBV5-1 and TRBJ1-1; D perhaps matches TRBD1 (6 bases). Trimming pared 4 bases from V and 3 bases from J, leaving 16 bases between. Germline V CDR1 and CDR2: SGHRS, YFSETQ. The CDR3 contains 15 residues. CDR3 sequence: CASSLGGSMHTEAFF. DNA for the CDR3: TGCGCCAGCAGCCTAGGGGGTTCTATGCACACTGAAGCTTTCTTT.

The chain joins TRBV4-2 to TRBJ2-7; 7 bases map to TRBD1. V was clipped by 1 base and J by 2 bases; unmatched bases: 8. CDR3 length: 16 residues. Germline V CDR1 and CDR2: LGHNA, YNFKEQ. The CDR3 DNA sequence: TGTGCCAGCAGCCAAGGTACAGGGGACACCACCTACGAGCAGTACTTC. Its protein is CASSQGTGDTTYEQYF.

This clone occurred once. The CDR3 protein is CASSLGGRVEQFF. The CDR3 coding sequence is TGTGCCAGCAGCTTAGGAGGTCGGGTTGAGCAGTTCTTC. J is TRBJ2-1 and V is TRBV7-9, with D uncertain. CDR3 length equals 13 residues. The germline CDR1 and CDR2 sequences are SEHNR and FQNEAQ (reference sequence). Between the trimmed V and J ends, which lost 1 base and 9 bases, there was a span of 10 bases.

The chain has TRBV5-1 and TRBJ2-5; D might be TRBD1 (6 bases). This CDR3 has 14 amino acids. Trimming removed 2 bases from V and 1 base from J, with 9 bases in between. The germline V gene has CDR1 SGHRS and CDR2 YFSETQ. The CDR3 here is CASSLQGFQETQYF. The CDR3 bases are TGCGCCAGCAGCTTACAGGGATTCCAAGAGACCCAGTACTTC. The full variable domain, rest sourced from reference TRBV5-1 and TRBJ2-5, is KAGVTQTPRYLIKTRGQQVTLSCSPISGHRSVSWYQQTPGQGLQFLFEYFSETQRNKGNFPGRFSGRQFSNSRSEMNVSTLELGDSALYLCASSLQGFQETQYFGPGTRLLVL.

The J gene is TRBJ2-7, the V gene TRBV29-1; 7 bases align to TRBD2. The V and J ends lost 4 bases and 9 bases, in that order; junction bases with no gene match: 21. The CDR3 is 16 amino acids. Germline CDR1 is SQVTM and CDR2 is ANQGSEA. CDR3 nucleotide sequence: TGCAGCGTTGCCACCCCAGGTGGCGGGAGTATTTATGTGCAGTACTTC. It codes for CSVATPGGGSIYVQYF.

V usage is TRBV5-1 and J usage is TRBJ1-2; 9 nucleotides line up with TRBD1. The V and J ends lost 2 bases and 3 bases, in that order; junction bases with no gene match: 5. Per the germline V gene, CDR1 is SGHRS and CDR2 is YFSETQ. The CDR3 contains 15 residues. This CDR3 reads CASSLQGAPDYGYTF. Written as DNA, the CDR3 is TGCGCCAGCAGCTTACAGGGGGCGCCTGACTATGGCTACACCTTC.

CDR3 residues: CASSLAGTVSNYGYTF. CDR3 bases: TGTGCCAGCAGCTTAGCGGGGACAGTCTCTAACTATGGCTACACCTTC. The chain is built from TRBV7-2 and TRBJ1-2; 7 bases match TRBD1. The CDR3 consists of 16 residues. CDR1 is SGHTA, CDR2 FQGNSA, per germline. V trimming: 0 bases; J trimming: 0 bases; junction bases outside the gene matches: 4.

The chain couples TRBV6-5 to TRBJ1-1; no firm D call. V dropped 4 bases and J dropped 1 base, with 7 bases sitting between them. Per germline, CDR1 MNHEY and CDR2 SVGAGI. The CDR3 contains 13 residues. CDR3 bases: TGTGCCAGCAGTTGGCGGAAGAACACTGAAGCTTTCTTT. Amino acid sequence: CASSWRKNTEAFF.

This clone occurred once. The rearrangement links TRBV6-5 to TRBJ2-7; TRBD2 matches 11 bases. With 6 bases clipped from V and 1 base from J, the junction kept 5 bases outside the gene matches. Germline V lookup: CDR1 MNHEY, CDR2 SVGAGI. The CDR3 is made up of 15 amino acids. Here the CDR3 DNA reads TGTGCCAGCAGGGCACTAGCGGGAGCTTCCTACGAGCAGTACTTC. Its protein is CASRALAGASYEQYF.

The chain recombines TRBV29-1 with TRBJ2-5; tentatively, D is TRBD2 (6 bases). The CDR3 is 14 residues long. Trimming took 4 bases from V and 2 from J, leaving 14 bases between them. CDR1 is SQVTM, CDR2 ANQGSEA, per germline. The CDR3 spells CSVVMGGTQETQYF. In DNA form, the CDR3 reads TGCAGCGTTGTAATGGGGGGAACGCAAGAGACCCAGTACTTC.

A few counts support this clone. The CDR3 nucleotides read TGTGCCTGCCTATGGGGGGACGGCACTGAAGCTTTCTTT. The encoded protein is CACLWGDGTEAFF. The chain has TRBV30 and TRBJ1-1; D may be TRBD1 (5 bases). The CDR3 has 13 residues. Germline CDR1 GTSNPN, CDR2 SVGIG (reference sequence). V dropped 6 bases and J dropped 4 bases, with 15 bases sitting between them.